This entry is about one T cell receptor beta chain. Its antigen is unknown. This specimen comes from a study of T cell responses to AZD1222 COVID-19 vaccine. Study-wide results and caveats: Across spike, vaccine-associated CD4 TCRs were found, dominant at 160-218 and 743-854. Only a handful of AZD1222 recipients tested seropositive at baseline. Unmutated variant regions are reportedly the target of nearly half of TCRs that are spike-specific.

Sequencing used immunoSEQ multiplex PCR; TCRdb keeps in-frame clones, though not all of them. This table has about 180,000 clones, about 90% appearing once. Unmatched junction bases numbered 2, after V lost 1 base and J lost 10 bases. Per the germline V gene, CDR1 is LGHDT and CDR2 is YNNKEL (reference sequence). The CDR3 totals 12 residues. The TCR originated in an adult who received the AZD1222 COVID-19 vaccine. The input for sequencing was peripheral blood, taken 28 days after the second AZD1222 dose. The chain couples TRBV3-1 (or the pseudogene TRBV3-2) to TRBJ1-1, with 8 bases fitting TRBD1. The CDR3 is CASSQVDRGAFF. In DNA form, the CDR3 reads TGTGCCAGCAGCCAAGTCGACAGGGGAGCTTTCTTT.